These 12 T cell receptor beta chains were all obtained from the same sample, sequenced in a study of blood T cell repertoires in COVID-19. Sequenced by immunoSEQ multiplex PCR; TCRdb stores in-frame clones only, minus some. The data show under 200,000 clones, 70% to 85% seen once. The sample was PBMCs or T cells enriched from blood (not recorded which). The receptors originated from a woman aged 55-75 years with acute COVID-19.

This clone was recorded a few times. V is TRBV5-1 and J is TRBJ2-5, with TRBD1 matching over 7 bases. Looked up from germline, CDR1 is SGHRS and CDR2 is YFSETQ. This CDR3 region has 13 residues. Trimming took 4 bases from V and 5 from J; bases not matched to a gene: 5. CDR3 nucleotides: TGCGCCAGCAGCGACAGGGCTGATGAGACCCAGTACTTC. This codes for CASSDRADETQYF. Complete variable domain (other parts from reference TRBV5-1 and TRBJ2-5): KAGVTQTPRYLIKTRGQQVTLSCSPISGHRSVSWYQQTPGQGLQFLFEYFSETQRNKGNFPGRFSGRQFSNSRSEMNVSTLELGDSALYLCASSDRADETQYFGPGTRLLVL.

The V gene is TRBV24-1, the J gene TRBJ2-1; 9 bases fit TRBD2. The length of the CDR3 is 18 residues. The V gene end was trimmed by 0 bases and the J gene end by 10 bases; junction bases not matched to a gene: 15. Germline values: CDR1 KGHDR, CDR2 SFDVKD. The CDR3 DNA follows: TGTGCCACCAGTGATTTGTCCCTTAGGCGGGGGGGCCGGACCGAGCAGTTCTTC. This gives the protein CATSDLSLRRGGRTEQFF.

The V and J genes are TRBV18 and TRBJ1-1, with 9 nucleotides matching TRBD1. The junction had 14 bases not matched to a gene; V was cut back by 6 bases and J by 6 bases. Germline lookup yields CDR1 KGHSH and CDR2 LQKENI. CDR3 length: 16 amino acids. For the CDR3, the DNA is TGTGCCAGCTCCCCCGGGACAGGGCTCAAATGGGCTGAAGCTTTCTTT. This translates into CASSPGTGLKWAEAFF.

V and J are TRBV11-2 and TRBJ1-2; D ambiguous. Trimming removed 0 bases at V and 4 bases at J, with 9 bases between. The CDR3 spans 14 residues. CDR1 and CDR2 from the germline V gene are SGHAT and FQNNGV. CDR3 sequence: CASSLEVSPYGYTF. The CDR3 DNA is TGTGCCAGCAGCTTAGAGGTGAGCCCCTATGGCTACACCTTC.

V and J are TRBV10-1 and TRBJ2-5, with D tentatively TRBD1 (5 bases). CDR3 length: 14 amino acids. V gave up 0 bases and J gave up 1 base, with 6 bases separating them. CDR1 is WNHNN, CDR2 SYGVQD, per germline (reference sequence). CDR3 nucleotide sequence: TGCGCCAGCAGTGAGTCGCAGGGCCAAGAGACCCAGTACTTC. Its translation: CASSESQGQETQYF.

The sample holds many counts of this clone. Different DNA sequences within this sample yield the same CDR3. The CDR3 region is CASSLNRVETQYF. CDR3 coding DNA: TGTGCCAGCAGCTTGAACAGGGTGGAGACCCAGTACTTC. J is TRBJ2-5 and V is TRBV11-3, with a possible D match to TRBD1 (6 bases). Trimming removed 3 bases at V and 5 bases at J, with 10 bases between. Germline lookup yields CDR1 SGHNT and CDR2 YENEEA. This CDR3 contains 13 residues.

This chain uses TRBV7-2 with TRBJ1-6; 10 nucleotides match TRBD1. The J segment lost 8 bases and the V segment lost 2 bases, leaving 9 bases of the junction unmatched. This CDR3 spans 17 amino acids. Germline lookup yields CDR1 SGHTA and CDR2 FQGNSA. CDR3 DNA: TGTGCCAGCAGCTTATTTAGCCGGGACAGGGGCTATTCACCCCTCCACTTT. Protein sequence: CASSLFSRDRGYSPLHF.

DNA of the CDR3: TGTGCCAGCAGTGGACAGGGTAGCTATGGCTACACCTTC. Amino acid sequence: CASSGQGSYGYTF. J is TRBJ1-2 and V is TRBV27, with 8 bases fitting TRBD1. CDR1 and CDR2 (germline): MNHEY, SMNVEV (reference sequence). The trim removed 5 bases at V and 4 bases at J, leaving 3 bases unmatched. The CDR3 consists of 13 residues.

This clone was counted at least ten times. J is TRBJ2-7 and V is TRBV11-2; TRBD2 is a possible D gene (5 bases). Germline V gene sequence: CDR1 SGHAT, CDR2 FQNNGV. Trimming took off 1 base at V and 7 bases at J, with 17 bases between the two ends. The CDR3 runs 15 residues. The CDR3 coding sequence is TGTGCCAGCAGCTTAGCGGGGTATGTCCGAGGGGAGCAGTACTTC. Amino acids: CASSLAGYVRGEQYF.

The rearrangement joins TRBV6-2 or TRBV6-3 to TRBJ2-7; D may be TRBD1 (6 bases). The CDR3 has 15 residues. Trimming cost V 2 bases and J 3 bases, with 14 bases left between them. In germline, CDR1 is MNHEY, CDR2 SVGEGT. The CDR3 here is CASSYGQSLVYEQYV. The CDR3 region has the DNA TGTGCCAGCAGTTACGGACAGAGTTTGGTCTACGAGCAGTACGTC.

The chain employs TRBV15 and TRBJ1-2; no firm D call. The CDR3 has 15 residues. Trimming removed 3 bases at V and 8 bases at J, with 19 bases between. In germline, CDR1 is LNHNV, CDR2 YYDKDF (reference sequence). CDR3 residues: CATSSRTPRTGGYTF. The CDR3, as DNA: TGTGCCACCAGCAGTCGCACCCCCCGGACGGGAGGCTACACCTTC.

This clone appeared once. J is TRBJ2-5 and V is TRBV19; tentative D call: TRBD2 (5 bases). The CDR3 contains 15 residues. Trimming removed 4 bases from V and 5 bases from J, with 17 bases in between. Germline values: CDR1 LNHDA, CDR2 SQIVND (reference sequence). The DNA for the CDR3 is TGTGCCAGTAGTACCCTCGGGGTGGGCGGGGAGACCCAGTACTTC. Translating gives CASSTLGVGGETQYF.